The 31 T cell receptor beta chains in this list originate from one sample, sequenced in a study of TIL therapy for anti-PD-1-resistant metastatic lung cancer. Time point given: pre-treatment sample, taken before nivolumab and TIL therapy. Sequencing used immunoSEQ v3. Libraries were prepared by immunoSEQ multiplex PCR; TCRdb keeps only in-frame clonotypes and omits some of them. The data hold 50,000 or so clones, with 79% observed a single time. The sequenced sample was blood, obtained at baseline. The receptors stem from a woman between 30 and 79 years old with non-small cell lung cancer.

This rearrangement joins TRBV6-1 to TRBJ1-6; the D gene is possibly TRBD1 (5 bases). Per the germline V gene, CDR1 is MNHNS and CDR2 is SASEGT. Trimming removed 6 bases at V and 6 bases at J, with 9 bases between. This CDR3 comprises 13 residues. In nucleotides, the CDR3 is TGTGCCAGCAGAGACGGGACTAATTCACCCCTCCACTTT. As protein: CASRDGTNSPLHF.

The chain uses TRBV19 and TRBJ1-1; D is perhaps TRBD1 (5 bases). The CDR3 loop spans 12 amino acids. Trimming cost V 2 bases and J 5 bases, with 6 bases left between them. The V gene's germline CDR1 is LNHDA and CDR2 SQIVND (reference sequence). The CDR3: CASSIRQTEAFF. CDR3 bases: TGTGCCAGTAGTATAAGACAGACTGAAGCTTTCTTT.

This clone has a handful of counts. The CDR3 reads CASRPDRAYGYTF. The CDR3 coding sequence is TGTGCCAGCAGGCCGGACAGGGCCTATGGCTACACCTTC. The gene calls are TRBV27 and TRBJ1-2; 8 bases agree with TRBD1. The CDR3 is made up of 13 amino acids. CDR1 is MNHEY and CDR2 is SMNVEV in the germline V gene (reference sequence). Trimming cost V 6 bases and J 4 bases; bases outside gene matches: 4.

This clone showed up just once. The chain recombines TRBV18 with TRBJ1-5; 8 bases fit TRBD1. This CDR3 is built from 15 residues. Looked up from germline, CDR1 is KGHSH and CDR2 is LQKENI. With V trimmed by 6 bases and J by 0 bases, 4 bases remained unmatched. As DNA, the CDR3 is TGTGCCAGCTCTTTGACAGGGGATAGCAATCAGCCCCAGCATTTT. Translation gives CASSLTGDSNQPQHF.

The V and J genes are TRBV6-1 and TRBJ2-2; D is unresolved. V lost 2 bases and J lost 5, with 6 bases in between. CDR1 and CDR2 (germline): MNHNS, SASEGT. This CDR3 region has 13 residues. CDR3: CASSEPSTGELFF. The CDR3 DNA follows: TGTGCCAGCAGTGAACCCTCAACCGGGGAGCTGTTTTTT.

This sequence joins TRBV5-1 and TRBJ2-5; 11 bases align to TRBD2. Germline loops: CDR1 SGHRS, CDR2 YFSETQ. The CDR3 is 16 amino acids. Germline trimming cut 2 bases from V and 2 bases from J; bases unmatched to any gene: 5. The CDR3 DNA is TGCGCCAGCAGCTTAGGGACTAGCGGTGGACAAGAGACCCAGTACTTC. Protein product: CASSLGTSGGQETQYF.

This clone was counted a few times. The chain couples TRBV27 to TRBJ1-5; TRBD1 matches 9 bases. This CDR3 comprises 15 residues. With V trimmed by 6 bases and J by 4 bases, 7 bases remained unmatched. The germline V gene has CDR1 MNHEY and CDR2 SMNVEV (reference sequence). The CDR3 nucleotides are TGTGCCAGCAGACCTTGGACAGGGGAAAATCAGCCCCAGCATTTT. Its protein product is CASRPWTGENQPQHF.

This clone is a singleton in its sample. The CDR3 here is CSVDFMGTRSPYNEQFF. CDR3 coding DNA: TGCAGCGTTGACTTTATGGGAACCCGAAGCCCTTACAATGAGCAGTTCTTC. The rearrangement uses TRBV29-1 and TRBJ2-1; D is ambiguous. Trimming shortened V by 3 bases and J by 4 bases, and 22 bases separated the two germline ends. Germline CDR1 is SQVTM and CDR2 is ANQGSEA. The CDR3 spans 17 residues.

The V and J genes are TRBV6-5 and TRBJ1-2; possible D gene TRBD1, 5 bases. Trimming shortened V by 7 bases and J by 7 bases, and 19 bases separated the two germline ends. Germline V CDR1 and CDR2: MNHEY, SVGAGI. This CDR3 has 14 amino acids. CDR3: CASTQNRGSGGYTF. Written as DNA, the CDR3 is TGTGCCAGCACCCAGAATCGGGGGTCGGGTGGCTACACCTTC.

The chain couples TRBV2 to TRBJ1-4; TRBD1 might be the D (5 bases). The CDR3 consists of 14 residues. V was clipped by 6 bases and J by 0 bases, with 8 bases between them. Germline loops: CDR1 SNHLY, CDR2 FYNNEI. The CDR3 sequence: CASRGAATNEKLFF. As DNA, the CDR3 is TGTGCCAGCAGAGGGGCTGCAACTAATGAAAAACTGTTTTTT.

This clone has just one count. The V and J genes are TRBV2 and TRBJ2-7; D remains ambiguous. CDR1 is SNHLY and CDR2 is FYNNEI in the germline V gene. This CDR3 spans 13 amino acids. Trimming cost V 1 base and J 3 bases, with 7 bases left between them. The CDR3 coding sequence is TGTGCCAGCAGTGAAGTGGCGGTCTACGAGCAGTACTTC. Protein sequence: CASSEVAVYEQYF. The full variable domain, in which reference TRBV2 and TRBJ2-7 provide the parts outside the CDR3, is EPEVTQTPSHQVTQMGQEVILRCVPISNHLYFYWYRQILGQKVEFLVSFYNNEISEKSEIFDDQFSVERPDGSNFTLKIRSTKLEDSAMYFCASSEVAVYEQYFGPGTRLTVT.

The rearrangement links TRBV6-5 to TRBJ1-6; 8 nucleotides agree with TRBD1. This CDR3 has 15 amino acids. Trimming removed 0 bases from V and 7 bases from J; junction bases left unmatched: 2. In germline, CDR1 is MNHEY, CDR2 SVGAGI. The CDR3 region has the DNA TGTGCCAGCAGTTACTCAACAGGGGGGAATTCACCCCTCCACTTT. Residues: CASSYSTGGNSPLHF.

This clone has just a few counts. This chain uses TRBV10-1 with TRBJ2-7; TRBD1 matches at 8 bases. CDR3 length: 16 amino acids. Losses at the gene ends were 1 base for V and 2 bases for J; bases not matched to a gene: 7. Germline V gene sequence: CDR1 WNHNN, CDR2 SYGVQD (reference sequence). CDR3 DNA: TGCGCCAGCAGTGAGTTAAGGACAGGGCTGACCTACGAGCAGTACTTC. Residues: CASSELRTGLTYEQYF.

The V call is TRBV6-1, the J call TRBJ1-2, with 7 positions matching TRBD1. V dropped 8 bases and J dropped 4; count of bases not matched to a gene: 4. CDR1 is MNHNS, CDR2 SASEGT, per germline. This CDR3 is built from 12 residues. The CDR3 nucleotides read TGTGCCAGCGCCGGACAGGCCTATGGCTACACCTTC. Translating it yields CASAGQAYGYTF.

This chain connects TRBV29-1 to TRBJ1-3, with D hard to call. The V end was cut by 5 bases, the J end by 0 bases, with 5 bases between. CDR3 size: 12 residues. The germline V gene has CDR1 SQVTM and CDR2 ANQGSEA. CDR3 sequence reads: CSVTSSGNTIYF. The DNA for the CDR3 is TGCAGCGTTACCAGCTCTGGAAACACCATATATTTT.

J is TRBJ2-7 and V is TRBV29-1, with D tentatively TRBD1 (5 bases). CDR3 length equals 12 residues. The V end lost 6 bases, the J end lost 0 bases, and 9 bases lay between the germline ends. The germline V gene encodes CDR1 SQVTM and CDR2 ANQGSEA. The CDR3 sequence is CSVTEFSYEQYF. The DNA for the CDR3 is TGCAGCGTGACAGAATTCTCCTACGAGCAGTACTTC.

The chain is built from TRBV7-8 and TRBJ1-4; D gene ambiguous. The V end lost 2 bases, the J end lost 2 bases, and 12 bases lay between the germline ends. CDR1 is SGHVS, CDR2 FQNEAQ, per germline. The length of the CDR3 is 16 residues. The CDR3 sequence: CASSLLPGITNEKLFF. CDR3 sequence (DNA): TGTGCCAGCAGCTTACTTCCCGGGATCACTAATGAAAAACTGTTTTTT.

The rearrangement joins TRBV5-6 to TRBJ2-3, with 9 bases identical to TRBD1. The CDR3 is made up of 16 amino acids. Looked up from germline, CDR1 is SGHDT and CDR2 is YYEEEE. V gave up 4 bases and J gave up 5 bases; unmatched junction bases: 11. This CDR3 reads CASSLRDRVLRDTQYF. The CDR3 coding sequence is TGTGCCAGCAGCCTCCGGGACAGGGTTCTCAGAGATACGCAGTATTTT. The whole variable domain, filled in from reference TRBV5-6 and TRBJ2-3, reads DAGVTQSPTHLIKTRGQQVTLRCSPKSGHDTVSWYQQALGQGPQFIFQYYEEEERQRGNFPDRFSGHQFPNYSSELNVNALLLGDSALYLCASSLRDRVLRDTQYFGPGTRLTVL.

The V call is TRBV6-1, the J call TRBJ2-7; 9 nucleotides align to TRBD2. V lost 2 bases and J lost 5; bases outside the gene matches: 10. Germline values: CDR1 MNHNS, CDR2 SASEGT. This CDR3 comprises 16 residues. The CDR3: CASSEPRLGLANEQYF. The CDR3 coding sequence is TGTGCCAGCAGTGAACCTCGATTGGGACTAGCTAACGAGCAGTACTTC.

The chain recombines TRBV20-1 with TRBJ1-2, with D possibly being TRBD1 (5 bases). CDR1 and CDR2 (germline): DFQATT, SNEGSKA (reference sequence). This CDR3 comprises 11 residues. Trimming removed 5 bases from V and 5 bases from J, with 9 bases in between. The CDR3 nucleotides read TGCAGTGCTGAAACAGGTTATGGCTACACCTTC. This encodes CSAETGYGYTF.

The chain is built from TRBV2 and TRBJ1-1; D is unclear. CDR1 SNHLY and CDR2 FYNNEI come from the germline V gene. Trimming took off 4 bases at V and 5 bases at J, with 14 bases between the two ends. The CDR3 runs to 14 residues. This chain's CDR3 is CASSALPSRTEAFF. Written as DNA, the CDR3 is TGTGCCAGCAGTGCCCTGCCTAGTCGGACTGAAGCTTTCTTT.

This clone was seen once. The chain recombines TRBV11-3 with TRBJ2-2, with 7 nucleotides matching TRBD1. The germline V gene encodes CDR1 SGHNT and CDR2 YENEEA. V dropped 5 bases and J dropped 5; count of bases not matched to a gene: 8. This CDR3 contains 15 residues. The CDR3 region has the DNA TGTGCCAGCAGCCTACGGACAGGTGGGACCGGGGAGCTGTTTTTT. Its protein product is CASSLRTGGTGELFF.

The V gene is TRBV6-5, the J gene TRBJ2-1; 11 positions match TRBD2. V shed 2 bases and J 5 bases; nucleotides not matched to a gene: 5. The CDR3 totals 16 residues. CDR1 is MNHEY, CDR2 SVGAGI, per germline. CDR3 amino acids: CASSYQTSGAHNEQFF. The DNA for the CDR3 is TGTGCCAGCAGTTACCAGACTAGCGGGGCGCACAATGAGCAGTTCTTC.

This chain joins TRBV6-5 and TRBJ1-3; 7 nucleotides agree with TRBD1. Germline values: CDR1 MNHEY, CDR2 SVGAGI. The V gene end was trimmed by 6 bases and the J gene end by 0 bases; junction bases not matched to a gene: 5. There are 15 residues in the CDR3. The CDR3 nucleotides read TGTGCCAGCAGCGAGGACAGGTTCTCTGGAAACACCATATATTTT. This gives the protein CASSEDRFSGNTIYF.

The chain recombines TRBV2 with TRBJ2-5, with unresolved D. The end of the DNA fits TRBJ2-7 better, so the J call may be wrong. This CDR3 region has 11 residues. Germline V gene sequence: CDR1 SNHLY, CDR2 FYNNEI. The CDR3 region has the DNA TGTGCCAGCAGAGACTCCTACGAGCAGTACTTC. Translating it yields CASRDSYEQYF.

The chain has TRBV30 and TRBJ2-3; D call uncertain. Germline V gives CDR1 GTSNPN, CDR2 SVGIG (reference sequence). V lost 4 bases, J lost 0 bases, and 14 bases lay in between. The CDR3 totals 15 residues. The CDR3 is CAWTPQDTSTDTQYF. CDR3 sequence (DNA): TGTGCCTGGACCCCCCAGGATACTAGCACAGATACGCAGTATTTT. Full variable domain (missing parts from reference TRBV30 and TRBJ2-3): SQTIHQWPATLVQPVGSPLSLECTVEGTSNPNLYWYRQAAGRGLQLLFYSVGIGQISSEVPQNLSASRPQDRQFILSSKKLLLSDSGFYLCAWTPQDTSTDTQYFGPGTRLTVL.

The chain has TRBV18 and TRBJ1-4, with D perhaps TRBD1 (5 bases). V was trimmed by 6 bases and J by 2 bases, leaving 13 bases between them. This CDR3 is 15 amino acids long. The germline V gene has CDR1 KGHSH and CDR2 LQKENI. The CDR3 region is CASSLSPGTNEKLFF. The CDR3 coding sequence is TGTGCCAGCTCTCTCTCCCCAGGGACTAATGAAAAACTGTTTTTT.

The V gene is TRBV2, the J gene TRBJ2-5; D gene uncertain. The DNA end lines up better with TRBJ2-7; the J call may be wrong. Germline V gene lookup returns CDR1 SNHLY and CDR2 FYNNEI. The CDR3 is made up of 16 amino acids. The CDR3 bases are TGTGCCAGCAGTGCCCTCCCGGGTGCGGCTGGATACGAGCAGTACTTC. It specifies CASSALPGAAGYEQYF.

The rearrangement uses TRBV18 and TRBJ1-4, with a possible D match to TRBD1 (6 bases). Germline V CDR1 and CDR2: KGHSH, LQKENI. This CDR3 region has 16 residues. V dropped 3 bases and J dropped 2 bases, with 13 bases sitting between them. CDR3 sequence (DNA): TGTGCCAGCTCACCCAATACAGGGCTGACTAATGAAAAACTGTTTTTT. It encodes CASSPNTGLTNEKLFF. Full variable domain (outside the CDR3, taken from reference TRBV18 and TRBJ1-4): NAGVMQNPRHLVRRRGQEARLRCSPMKGHSHVYWYRQLPEEGLKFMVYLQKENIIDESGMPKERFSAEFPKEGPSILRIQQVVRGDSAAYFCASSPNTGLTNEKLFFGSGTQLSVL.

V and J are TRBV29-1 and TRBJ2-7; tentative D call: TRBD1 (6 bases). The CDR3 is 10 amino acids. V lost 4 bases, J lost 5 bases, and 6 bases lay in between. Germline loops: CDR1 SQVTM, CDR2 ANQGSEA. In DNA form, the CDR3 reads TGCAGCGTTGCAGGGGACGAGCAGTACTTC. Protein: CSVAGDEQYF.

V gene TRBV28 combines with J gene TRBJ2-5; the D is unclear. The CDR3 covers 13 residues. Germline V gene data show CDR1 as MDHEN and CDR2 as SYDVKM. The ends were cut back, 10 bases at V and 5 bases at J, with 17 bases in the middle. CDR3 in DNA: TGTGCCATCCGAGCCCCGATCGGGGAGACCCAGTACTTC. Its protein is CAIRAPIGETQYF.